This TCR beta chain was captured by sequencing in a study of immune evolution from preneoplasia to lung adenocarcinoma. Looked up from germline, CDR1 is LNHDA and CDR2 is SQIVND (reference sequence). The CDR3 runs 14 residues. The ends lost 6 bases at V and 1 base at J; junction bases unmatched: 5. Study results and limitations: Top clone frequencies peaked in normal lung, apparently declining through invasive adenocarcinoma.

Sequencing was performed with immunoSEQ multiplex PCR; in TCRdb, only in-frame clones are kept and a portion is missing. The sample has around 11,000 clones, 82% seen once. This clone is a singleton in its sample. Its antigen is not known. Sequenced material: FFPE minimally invasive lung adenocarcinoma tissue. The chain combines TRBV19 with TRBJ1-1, with 7 bases identical to TRBD1. The sequence came from a person between 65 and 79 years old with lung adenocarcinoma. CDR3 DNA: TGTGCCAGTAGGGATGACAGGGCGAACACTGAAGCTTTCTTT. Translated: CASRDDRANTEAFF.